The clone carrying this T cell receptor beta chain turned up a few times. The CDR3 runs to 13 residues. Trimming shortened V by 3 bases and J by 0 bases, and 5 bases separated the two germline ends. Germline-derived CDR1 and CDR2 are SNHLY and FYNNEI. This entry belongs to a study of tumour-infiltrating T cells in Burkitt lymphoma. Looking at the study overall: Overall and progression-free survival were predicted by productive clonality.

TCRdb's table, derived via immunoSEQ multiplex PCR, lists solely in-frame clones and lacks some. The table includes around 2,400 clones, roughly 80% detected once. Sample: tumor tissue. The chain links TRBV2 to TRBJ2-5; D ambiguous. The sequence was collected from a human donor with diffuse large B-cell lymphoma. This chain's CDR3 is CASSEWYQETQYF. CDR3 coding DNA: TGTGCCAGCAGTGAGTGGTACCAAGAGACCCAGTACTTC.